The next 4 T cell receptor beta chains were all read from a single sample in a study of HIV-infected children after antiretroviral therapy interruption. RNA-based 3' RACE libraries used unique molecular identifiers. MiXCR was run by TCRdb on the 3' RACE reads, yielding one entry per CDR3 protein. The repertoire holds tens of thousands of distinct CDR3 sequences, with 4.3% as singletons. Regarding treatment: PENTA 11 planned treatment interruption arm or continuous ART arm. The sample in question was CD45RA+ CD4+ T cells from PBMCs, pooled from several time points, obtained from a donor given antiretroviral therapy, either interrupted or continuous. Subset specified: naive CD4+ CD45RA+ CD45RO- T cells. These TCRs come from a pool of human donors with HIV.

This clonotype was seen repeatedly, ten times or more. The CDR3 sequence is CASSEEGANTEAFF. CDR3 DNA: TGTGCCAGCAGTGAGGAAGGGGCGAACACTGAAGCTTTCTTT. This chain uses TRBV2 with TRBJ1-1; weak D call: TRBD1 (5 bases). Germline assignment: CDR1 SNHLY and CDR2 FYNNEI. Trimming shortened V by 3 bases and J by 1 base, and 9 bases separated the two germline ends. This CDR3 comprises 14 residues. The full variable domain, with the rest looked up from reference TRBV2 and TRBJ1-1, is EPEVTQTPSHQVTQMGQEVILRCVPISNHLYFYWYRQILGQKVEFLVSFYNNEISEKSEIFDDQFSVERPDGSNFTLKIRSTKLEDSAMYFCASSEEGANTEAFFGQGTRLTVV.

Ten or more counts support this clonotype. The chain carries TRBV7-2 and TRBJ2-1; perhaps TRBD2 as D (6 bases). V dropped 5 bases and J dropped 7 bases, with 12 bases sitting between them. In germline, CDR1 is SGHTA, CDR2 FQGNSA. This CDR3 region has 13 residues. The CDR3 nucleotides are TGTGCCAGCAGCCCGGGGGTGGAGAATGAGCAGTTCTTC. This gives the protein CASSPGVENEQFF.

This clonotype was seen ten or more times. The V gene is TRBV20-1, the J gene TRBJ1-2; 7 bases are shared with TRBD1. The CDR3 runs to 11 residues. Germline CDR1 and CDR2: DFQATT and SNEGSKA (reference sequence). Losses at the gene ends were 5 bases for V and 8 bases for J; bases not matched to a gene: 5. Written as DNA, the CDR3 is TGCAGTGCTGAGGGGGCGAGGGGCTACACCTTC. Its translation is CSAEGARGYTF.

This clonotype was observed a handful of times. V gene TRBV2 combines with J gene TRBJ1-5; no clear D gene. The CDR3 is made up of 15 amino acids. Trimming cost V 4 bases and J 0 bases, with 10 bases left between them. Germline V lookup: CDR1 SNHLY, CDR2 FYNNEI. The CDR3 region is CASSAEANSNQPQHF. In DNA form, the CDR3 reads TGTGCCAGCAGTGCGGAGGCAAATAGCAATCAGCCCCAGCATTTT. The whole variable domain, remainder taken from reference TRBV2 and TRBJ1-5, is EPEVTQTPSHQVTQMGQEVILRCVPISNHLYFYWYRQILGQKVEFLVSFYNNEISEKSEIFDDQFSVERPDGSNFTLKIRSTKLEDSAMYFCASSAEANSNQPQHFGDGTRLSIL.